The 2 T cell receptor beta chains given below trace back to one sample, sequenced in a study of CXCR3-negative and CXCR3-positive naive CD8 T cells. Study-level points and caveats: Comparison of naive cells showed more hydrophobic TRB CDR3s in CXCR3-positive than in CXCR3-negative naive cells.

Libraries of TRB cDNA were made by 5' RACE and carried UMIs. TCRdb re-analyzed the 5' RACE reads; it lists each CDR3 protein once, without DNA. Its table records around 60,000 distinct CDR3 sequences. Their target antigens are unknown. The sequenced material came from naive CXCR3+ CD8+ T cells from blood. Subset of the sample: CD45RO-CCR7+CD27+CD95- naive CD8+ T cells expressing CXCR3 (TNR3+). The source is a human donor in good health. Some clones in this sample may be carry-over from other donors' samples.

V and J are TRBV20-1 and TRBJ2-3; checking the TCRdb D call of TRBD1 is not possible without DNA. CDR3 size: 16 residues. Germline loops: CDR1 DFQATT, CDR2 SNEGSKA (reference sequence). The CDR3: CSATHTDRSSTDTQYF.

The V and J genes are TRBV29-1 and TRBJ2-1; the D gene TCRdb calls, TRBD2, cannot be checked with no DNA. Germline CDR1 SQVTM, CDR2 ANQGSEA. The CDR3 sequence is 16 residues long. Here the CDR3 reads CSVEFLAGGSYNEQFF.